This TCR beta chain came from a study of T cell responses to AZD1222 COVID-19 vaccine (dated by TCRdb to the early 2020s). With respect to the entire study: TCR sequencing covered roughly 230 trial participants: 207 given two doses of AZD1222 and some 25 given two doses of MenACWY control vaccine. Trial participants were enrolled by age into 18-55, 56-69 and 70-plus year subgroups, with roughly 160, 29 and 62 TCR-sequenced participants respectively. Findings and caveats that apply to the study as a whole: Conclusions about previously exposed vaccinees are limited because only six or seven AZD1222 recipients were SARS-CoV-2 seropositive at baseline. Epitopes outside the regions mutated in the B.1.351 and B.1.1.7 variants were reportedly recognized by nearly half of the unique spike-specific TCRs. Most participants were white British and females outnumbered males, and the authors suggested that clonal diversity may have been underestimated. Because no samples from the day 14 peak response were available, repertoires could be characterized only after the peak T cell response. In the small 56-69-year group, the increase in depth fell short of significance, most likely because of low power. Vaccine-associated CD4 TCRs spanned the whole spike protein, with dominant responses in regions 160-218 and 743-854. A significant rise in spike-specific TCR breadth and depth was observed after two AZD1222 doses relative to day 0 and relative to MenACWY recipients.

To note about this clone: It has no known antigen specificity. There are no base qualities to consult, and no much larger clone falls within one base.

Taken from cysteine to phenylalanine, the CDR3 has 15 residues. Only the CDR3 part of the read is kept: 45 bases, read in frame from the first base. Clipping removes 2 bases from V and 5 bases from J, with 7 as the unmatched junction base count. From a lookup of the germline V gene (reference sequence), CDR1 and CDR2 are SGHNT and YYREEE. What this sample's time point label stands for: about 28 days (+/-7) after the second vaccine dose. Because spike-specific TCR depth and breadth did not differ between the two schedules, AZD1222 recipients who got a second dose at roughly 4 weeks were pooled with those who got a second dose at roughly 12 weeks. Vaccinee samples came from UK trials COV001 and COV002, including a single-blind randomized controlled phase 2/3 trial of AZD1222 (ChAdOx1 nCoV-19) in healthy adults. For TCRbeta chain sequencing, PBMC samples were collected from trial participants at day 0 and at day 28 after the second dose.

The CDR3 regions of human TCRbeta chains were analyzed by immunosequencing. As for the authors' bioinformatics: Repertoire TCRs were checked for matches against a reference library of SARS-CoV-2-specific TCRs that had been generated using the MIRA antigen-specificity platform. Breadth was defined as the fraction of unique TCRs that were SARS-CoV-2-associated. Depth was defined as the fraction of total T cells that were SARS-CoV-2-associated. Using the MIRA data, each spike-specific TCR was assigned both to the spike region to which the TCR was reactive and to a CD4 or CD8 class. Log10-transformed breadth and depth values were compared by one-way ANOVA with Sidak's multiple comparisons tests. The immuneACCESS repertoire file appears here via TCRdb, limited to in-frame rearrangements. These files lack a portion of the clones; in checked studies, under half of the deficit traces to unresolved V genes, and the cause of the others is not known. V and J calls and clone size come straight from that table; D and trimming were deduced from the DNA. For this sample there are under 150,000 clones; just under 95% appear just once. The ten top clones hold approximately 1.2% of the sample.

The specimen comprised peripheral blood, sampled 28 days after the second AZD1222 dose. This receptor was taken from an adult who received the AZD1222 COVID-19 vaccine. Rearrangement joined TRBV5-4 to TRBJ1-2; the junction holds 9 bases that match TRBD1. The CDR3 is CASSLITGGVYGYTF. The nucleotides read TGTGCCAGCAGCTTAATAACAGGGGGCGTTTATGGCTACACCTTC. Supplemented by the reference TRBV5-4 and TRBJ1-2 proteins around the CDR3, the complete variable domain is ETGVTQSPTHLIKTRGQQVTLRCSSQSGHNTVSWYQQALGQGPQFIFQYYREEENGRGNFPPRFSGLQFPNYSSELNVNALELDDSALYLCASSLITGGVYGYTFGSGTRLTVV.